A single sample gave rise to the 9 T cell receptor beta chains below, sequenced in a study of blood T cell repertoires in COVID-19. The assay was immunoSEQ multiplex PCR, and TCRdb's table has in-frame clones only and misses some. This table holds a few hundred thousand clones, around 87% found once. The sample taken for sequencing was peripheral blood. The receptors were gathered from a woman aged 45-65 years who had recovered from COVID-19.

J is TRBJ2-7 and V is TRBV10-3; the D gene is possibly TRBD2 (6 bases). The germline CDR1 and CDR2 sequences are ENHRY and SYGVKD. V was pared by 4 bases and J by 5 bases, with 6 bases between. This CDR3 is 11 amino acids long. The CDR3 nucleotides are TGTGCCATCAGTGCGGGAGACGAGCAGTACTTC. Its translation: CAISAGDEQYF.

The chain combines TRBV14 with TRBJ1-1, with TRBD1 matching 7 bases. There are 14 residues in the CDR3. V shed 2 bases, J shed 4 bases, and the junction held 4 bases outside the gene matches. The germline CDR1 and CDR2 sequences are SGHDN and FVKESK. The CDR3 nucleotides read TGTGCCAGCAGCCAAAATAACAGGGGCACTGAAGCTTTCTTT. This gives the protein CASSQNNRGTEAFF.

The chain combines TRBV15 with TRBJ2-3; D not certain. The CDR3 is 17 residues long. The germline V gene encodes CDR1 LNHNV and CDR2 YYDKDF (reference sequence). V was clipped by 1 base and J by 0 bases, with 14 bases between them. The CDR3 nucleotides read TGTGCCACCAGCAGAGTTCGAGCGAGTCCTAGCACAGATACGCAGTATTTT. This sequence encodes CATSRVRASPSTDTQYF.

This clone was observed a few times. The V call is TRBV14, the J call TRBJ2-7, with a tentative D call TRBD1 (6 bases). V was pared by 2 bases and J by 9 bases, with 8 bases between. Germline values: CDR1 SGHDN, CDR2 FVKESK. The CDR3 is made up of 11 amino acids. The CDR3 sequence is CASSQSTGQYF. In DNA, the CDR3 is TGTGCCAGCAGCCAATCGACAGGGCAGTACTTC.

The chain has TRBV6-5 and TRBJ2-1; 12 bases are shared with TRBD2. CDR3 size: 15 residues. With V trimmed by 7 bases and J by 6 bases, 7 bases remained unmatched. Looked up from germline, CDR1 is MNHEY and CDR2 is SVGAGI. The CDR3 sequence: CASTLAGGFSNEQFF. DNA of the CDR3: TGTGCCAGCACCCTAGCGGGAGGGTTCTCCAATGAGCAGTTCTTC.

V and J are TRBV2 and TRBJ2-3, with TRBD2 matching 10 bases. CDR3 size: 15 residues. Germline loops: CDR1 SNHLY, CDR2 FYNNEI. V shed 8 bases and J 0 bases; nucleotides not matched to a gene: 5. Here the CDR3 DNA reads TGTGCCAGCCTAGGACTAGCGGCTAGCACAGATACGCAGTATTTT. This translates into CASLGLAASTDTQYF.

The rearrangement joins TRBV6-2 or TRBV6-3 to TRBJ1-1; D is unresolved. Per the germline V gene, CDR1 is MNHEY and CDR2 is SVGEGT. The CDR3 extends over 14 amino acids. Between the trimmed V and J ends, which lost 2 bases and 0 bases, there was a span of 7 bases. CDR3 bases: TGTGCCAGCAGTTACGGACTCATGAACACTGAAGCTTTCTTT. This translates into CASSYGLMNTEAFF.

The rearrangement links TRBV7-2 to TRBJ2-3, with 7 bases matching TRBD2. Per the germline V gene, CDR1 is SGHTA and CDR2 is FQGNSA. The CDR3 is 17 amino acids. V dropped 1 base and J dropped 2; count of bases not matched to a gene: 9. CDR3 sequence reads: CASSLVGSGFTTDTQYF. The CDR3 bases are TGTGCCAGCAGCTTAGTTGGTAGCGGGTTCACCACAGATACGCAGTATTTT.

V is TRBV6-2 or TRBV6-3 and J is TRBJ2-3, with D perhaps TRBD2 (5 bases). The CDR3 runs 17 residues. Deletions cut 6 bases from V and 2 bases from J, with 21 bases between. CDR1 is MNHEY and CDR2 is SVGEGT in the germline V gene. CDR3 in DNA: TGTGCCAGCAGCCGTCTTAGGACTGGAGCTATCACAGATACGCAGTATTTT. Translation gives CASSRLRTGAITDTQYF.